The 22 T cell receptor beta chains below come from one sample, sequenced in a study of blood T cell repertoires in COVID-19. Measured with immunoSEQ multiplex PCR; TCRdb has only the in-frame clones, and not every one. The table records around 230,000 clones, about 80% of them present only once. The material sequenced was peripheral blood. These receptors all come from a woman in her thirties or forties with active or convalescent COVID-19.

The chain recombines TRBV29-1 with TRBJ1-1; weak D call: TRBD1 (5 bases). The CDR3 loop spans 13 amino acids. V was shortened by 8 bases and J by 0 bases, with 13 bases between the two germline ends. Germline CDR1 is SQVTM and CDR2 is ANQGSEA. The CDR3 loop is CSSLDTMNTEAFF. In DNA form, the CDR3 reads TGCAGCTCGTTGGACACCATGAACACTGAAGCTTTCTTT.

The chain is built from TRBV5-1 and TRBJ2-1, with 11 bases aligning to TRBD1. This CDR3 has 14 residues. Per germline, CDR1 SGHRS and CDR2 YFSETQ. V gave up 5 bases and J gave up 6 bases; unmatched junction bases: 4. The CDR3 sequence: CASSTGQGVNEQFF. CDR3 in DNA: TGCGCCAGCAGTACGGGACAGGGGGTCAATGAGCAGTTCTTC.

The rearrangement links TRBV3-1 (or the pseudogene TRBV3-2) to TRBJ2-5; D unresolved. The length of the CDR3 is 14 residues. The V gene lost 1 base and the J gene lost 0 bases, with 6 bases spanning the gap. Germline V gene sequence: CDR1 LGHDT, CDR2 YNNKEL (reference sequence). The CDR3 bases are TGTGCCAGCAGCCAAGCCGACAACCAAGAGACCCAGTACTTC. Translation gives CASSQADNQETQYF.

This chain uses TRBV25-1 with TRBJ2-2, with a weak D call TRBD1 (6 bases). With 9 bases removed from V and 3 bases from J, the gap between germline ends came to 20 bases. Germline CDR1 and CDR2: MGHDK and SYGVNS. The length of the CDR3 is 16 residues. This chain's CDR3 is CASEDRDKRDTGELFF. The CDR3 DNA sequence: TGTGCCAGTGAAGACCGGGACAAAAGGGACACCGGGGAGCTGTTTTTT.

This clone was recorded only once. This chain joins TRBV4-2 and TRBJ2-7; 9 positions match TRBD2. CDR1 is LGHNA, CDR2 YNFKEQ, per germline. This CDR3 comprises 15 residues. With 5 bases clipped from V and 3 bases from J, the junction kept 8 bases outside the gene matches. CDR3 bases: TGTGCCAGCAGCTCGCCCGGGCGGGAGGGCTACGAGCAGTACTTC. It yields the protein CASSSPGREGYEQYF.

The CDR3 loop is CASGKLQIQTEAFF. The CDR3 DNA reads TGTGCCAGTGGCAAGTTACAGATTCAGACTGAAGCTTTCTTT. The V gene is TRBV2, the J gene TRBJ1-1, with D unresolved. V was shortened by 9 bases and J by 5 bases, with 19 bases between the two germline ends. The CDR3 spans 14 residues. CDR1 and CDR2 (germline): SNHLY, FYNNEI.

The table lists this clone with a count of one. This chain joins TRBV6-1 and TRBJ1-2; D might be TRBD1 (5 bases). Deletions cut 2 bases from V and 4 bases from J, with 14 bases between. Germline assignment: CDR1 MNHNS and CDR2 SASEGT. The CDR3 is 15 residues long. The CDR3 region is CASSEFTGDGYGYTF. DNA for the CDR3: TGTGCCAGCAGTGAATTTACAGGTGATGGCTATGGCTACACCTTC.

The V call is TRBV10-1, the J call TRBJ2-1; weak D call: TRBD1 (5 bases). Germline CDR1 reads WNHNN; CDR2 reads SYGVQD (reference sequence). V dropped 3 bases and J dropped 6 bases, with 12 bases sitting between them. The CDR3 runs 14 residues. The CDR3 coding sequence is TGCGCCAGCAGTGACTCTCGACAGCTCAATGAGCAGTTCTTC. It translates to CASSDSRQLNEQFF.

The gene calls are TRBV19 and TRBJ1-2; TRBD1 matches 9 bases. Germline-derived CDR1 and CDR2 are LNHDA and SQIVND (reference sequence). The CDR3 totals 12 residues. V shed 6 bases, J shed 13 bases, and the junction held 9 bases outside the gene matches. The CDR3 nucleotides read TGTGCCAGTAGGGGACAGGGAGAAAAGGGCACCTTC. Amino acid sequence: CASRGQGEKGTF. Complete variable domain (other parts from reference TRBV19 and TRBJ1-2): DGGITQSPKYLFRKEGQNVTLSCEQNLNHDAMYWYRQDPGQGLRLIYYSQIVNDFQKGDIAEGYSVSREKKESFPLTVTSAQKNPTAFYLCASRGQGEKGTFGSGTRLTVV.

The chain joins TRBV30 to TRBJ1-2; TRBD1 matches 8 bases. With V trimmed by 4 bases and J by 8 bases, 3 bases remained unmatched. Germline assignment: CDR1 GTSNPN and CDR2 SVGIG (reference sequence). The CDR3 is 11 amino acids. The CDR3 region has the DNA TGTGCCTGGACAGGGGGCTGGGGCTACACCTTC. It yields the protein CAWTGGWGYTF.

In its sample, this clone was seen once. This chain joins TRBV5-1 and TRBJ1-3; a possible D gene is TRBD1 (5 bases). The CDR3 sequence is 16 residues long. Germline-derived CDR1 and CDR2 are SGHRS and YFSETQ. Trimming stripped 0 bases from V and 1 base from J, with 11 bases between. CDR3: CASSLADGGSGNTIYF. CDR3 coding DNA: TGCGCCAGCAGCTTGGCCGATGGGGGGTCTGGAAACACCATATATTTT.

The V and J genes are TRBV6-4 and TRBJ2-3; D call uncertain. V dropped 0 bases and J dropped 1 base, with 5 bases sitting between them. Germline loops: CDR1 MRHNA, CDR2 SNTAGT. The CDR3 length is 14 residues. CDR3 in DNA: TGTGCCAGCAGTGACTCGGGCCGCACAGATACGCAGTATTTT. Translation: CASSDSGRTDTQYF.

V is TRBV12-3 or TRBV12-4 and J is TRBJ1-3; no clear D. The CDR3 runs 12 residues. V was trimmed by 8 bases and J by 6 bases, leaving 11 bases between them. The CDR3 loop is CASRRYENTIYF. The CDR3 coding sequence is TGTGCCAGCCGGAGGTACGAAAACACCATATATTTT.

This sequence joins TRBV2 and TRBJ1-6; a weak D match, TRBD1 (5 bases). Trimming removed 6 bases from V and 0 bases from J, with 18 bases in between. The germline gives CDR1 SNHLY, CDR2 FYNNEI. The CDR3 is made up of 18 amino acids. The CDR3 nucleotides read TGTGCCAGCAGCCAGCCCCAGGGTGTGGGCTCCTATAATTCACCCCTCCACTTT. Translated: CASSQPQGVGSYNSPLHF.

The chain is built from TRBV10-1 and TRBJ1-2; maybe TRBD1 (5 bases). The germline V gene has CDR1 WNHNN and CDR2 SYGVQD (reference sequence). V was shortened by 10 bases and J by 4 bases, with 16 bases between the two germline ends. This CDR3 region has 13 residues. CDR3 loop: CANPREWGYGYTF. The DNA of the CDR3 is TGCGCCAACCCCAGGGAATGGGGCTATGGCTACACCTTC.

The chain couples TRBV9 to TRBJ1-2; 8 nucleotides align to TRBD1. There are 14 residues in the CDR3. V was clipped by 4 bases and J by 1 base; unmatched bases: 3. Per the germline V gene, CDR1 is SGDLS and CDR2 is YYNGEE. The CDR3 spells CASSMGQDNYGYTF. CDR3 coding DNA: TGTGCCAGCAGCATGGGACAGGATAACTATGGCTACACCTTC.

The table lists this clone with a few counts. The chain recombines TRBV3-1 (or the pseudogene TRBV3-2) with TRBJ2-7, with 8 bases fitting TRBD2. Trimming cost V 4 bases and J 3 bases; bases outside gene matches: 8. Germline V lookup: CDR1 LGHDT, CDR2 YNNKEL (reference sequence). This CDR3 comprises 15 residues. The CDR3 loop is CASSLRAGVVYEQYF. The CDR3 DNA sequence: TGTGCCAGCAGCCTGAGAGCGGGAGTGGTCTACGAGCAGTACTTC.

The rearrangement links TRBV5-3 to TRBJ1-2; TRBD1 might be the D (5 bases). TRBV5-3 is given ORF status, its function remaining uncertain. The CDR3 extends over 13 amino acids. The V and J ends lost 8 bases and 4 bases respectively, with 15 bases between them. This chain's CDR3 is CARKEGPGYGYTF. CDR3 DNA sequence: TGTGCCAGGAAGGAGGGGCCAGGCTATGGCTACACCTTC.

The chain uses TRBV6-2 or TRBV6-3 and TRBJ2-4, with a possible D match to TRBD2 (6 bases). Germline-derived CDR1 and CDR2 are MNHEY and SVGEGT. The CDR3 totals 14 residues. V was cut by 0 bases and J by 3 bases, with 6 bases left in between. CDR3 DNA: TGTGCCAGCAGTTACTCCGGGGGCAAAAACATTCAGTACTTC. Amino acids: CASSYSGGKNIQYF.

The gene calls are TRBV13 and TRBJ1-1, with D possibly matching TRBD1 (6 bases). V gave up 4 bases and J gave up 0 bases, with 12 bases separating them. The germline V gene encodes CDR1 PRHDT and CDR2 FYEKMQ (reference sequence). The CDR3 extends over 15 amino acids. The CDR3 DNA reads TGTGCCAGCAGCTACCCCAGGGGAGTGAACACTGAAGCTTTCTTT. Its translation: CASSYPRGVNTEAFF.

This chain links TRBV2 with TRBJ1-5; D gene uncertain. This CDR3 is built from 15 residues. Between the trimmed V and J ends, which lost 4 bases and 7 bases, there was a span of 17 bases. CDR1 SNHLY and CDR2 FYNNEI come from the germline V gene. The DNA for the CDR3 is TGTGCCAGCAGTGTTTCTCGGGAGGCAAACCAGCCCCAGCATTTT. Protein sequence: CASSVSREANQPQHF. Full variable domain (missing parts from reference TRBV2 and TRBJ1-5): EPEVTQTPSHQVTQMGQEVILRCVPISNHLYFYWYRQILGQKVEFLVSFYNNEISEKSEIFDDQFSVERPDGSNFTLKIRSTKLEDSAMYFCASSVSREANQPQHFGDGTRLSIL.

The chain employs TRBV18 and TRBJ1-2; D not resolved. CDR1 is KGHSH and CDR2 is LQKENI in the germline V gene. CDR3 length: 15 residues. Trimming removed 3 bases at V and 2 bases at J, with 13 bases between. In DNA form, the CDR3 reads TGTGCCAGCTCACCGGCGGCGACTGAGAACTATGGCTACACCTTC. This encodes CASSPAATENYGYTF.